Below are 27 T cell receptor beta chains sequenced from a single sample in a study of a mutant IDH1 vaccine in newly diagnosed glioma. As for time point: week 35, safety follow-up. Doses consisted of 300 ug of mutant IDH1 20-mer peptide each, paired with topical imiquimod. Assay used: immunoSEQ multiplex PCR; TCRdb lists only in-frame clones, some missing. The data show approximately 60,000 clones, roughly 74% seen once. Which antigens these TCRs recognize remains unknown. Specimen: PBMCs, collected from a glioma patient whose treatment included an IDH1 peptide vaccine. These receptors all stem from a man aged 45-60 years with glioma.

This chain joins TRBV2 and TRBJ2-5; D remains unclear. CDR3 length: 12 residues. Trimming cost V 7 bases and J 2 bases, with 8 bases left between them. Looked up from germline, CDR1 is SNHLY and CDR2 is FYNNEI. The CDR3 loop reads CASKDDQETQYF. For the CDR3, the DNA is TGTGCCAGCAAGGACGATCAAGAGACCCAGTACTTC.

The chain is built from TRBV7-2 and TRBJ1-5, with D maybe TRBD1 (5 bases). V was shortened by 5 bases and J by 2 bases, with 13 bases between the two germline ends. The CDR3 sequence is 15 residues long. From germline, CDR1 is SGHTA and CDR2 FQGNSA. CDR3 in DNA: TGTGCCAGCAGCCCCGACAGTCTCCGCAATCAGCCCCAGCATTTT. This sequence encodes CASSPDSLRNQPQHF.

There are a few counts of this clone. This sequence joins TRBV7-9 and TRBJ1-1, with a tentative D call TRBD1 (5 bases). CDR1 SEHNR and CDR2 FQNEAQ come from the germline V gene (reference sequence). Trimming took 5 bases from V and 7 from J, leaving 14 bases between them. The CDR3 spans 13 residues. The CDR3 spells CASSTWGRFEAFF. The CDR3, as DNA: TGTGCCAGCAGCACCTGGGGACGGTTTGAAGCTTTCTTT. The variable domain in full, completed from reference TRBV7-9 and TRBJ1-1, reads DTGVSQNPRHKITKRGQNVTFRCDPISEHNRLYWYRQTLGQGPEFLTYFQNEAQLEKSRLLSDRFSAERPKGSFSTLEIQRTEQGDSAMYLCASSTWGRFEAFFGQGTRLTVV.

V gene TRBV18 combines with J gene TRBJ1-1; possible D gene TRBD1, 5 bases. From germline, CDR1 is KGHSH and CDR2 LQKENI. The CDR3 consists of 12 residues. The V end lost 2 bases, the J end lost 8 bases, and 9 bases lay between the germline ends. The DNA of the CDR3 is TGTGCCAGCTCACCAAGAGCAGGGGAAGCTTTCTTT. Translating it yields CASSPRAGEAFF. Filled out from reference TRBV18 and TRBJ1-1, the complete variable domain reads NAGVMQNPRHLVRRRGQEARLRCSPMKGHSHVYWYRQLPEEGLKFMVYLQKENIIDESGMPKERFSAEFPKEGPSILRIQQVVRGDSAAYFCASSPRAGEAFFGQGTRLTVV.

J is TRBJ2-3 and V is TRBV9, with 9 bases identical to TRBD1. Germline CDR1 reads SGDLS; CDR2 reads YYNGEE. Trimming removed 3 bases from V and 0 bases from J; junction bases left unmatched: 5. The CDR3 extends over 16 amino acids. CDR3: CASSARQGVSTDTQYF. As DNA, the CDR3 is TGTGCCAGCAGCGCCCGACAGGGGGTAAGCACAGATACGCAGTATTTT.

The chain employs TRBV7-9 and TRBJ2-5, with D possibly being TRBD1 (6 bases). The DNA end is a closer match to TRBJ2-7, so the J assignment may be wrong. The CDR3 extends over 12 amino acids. Germline V gene data show CDR1 as SEHNR and CDR2 as FQNEAQ (reference sequence). DNA of the CDR3: TGTGCCAGCAGCCAGGGGAGCAACGAGCAGTACTTC. As protein: CASSQGSNEQYF.

The rearrangement links TRBV5-1 to TRBJ2-1, with 8 bases fitting TRBD2. This CDR3 comprises 14 residues. Germline CDR1 and CDR2: SGHRS and YFSETQ. The trim removed 0 bases at V and 10 bases at J, leaving 6 bases unmatched. The CDR3 reads CASSLGQRGGEQFF. The CDR3 DNA is TGCGCCAGCAGCTTGGGACAGCGCGGGGGGGAGCAGTTCTTC.

J is TRBJ2-5 and V is TRBV5-4; 9 positions match TRBD2. Looked up from germline, CDR1 is SGHNT and CDR2 is YYREEE (reference sequence). J lost 5 bases, V lost 1 base, and 9 bases had no gene match. The CDR3 has 16 residues. For the CDR3, the DNA is TGTGCCAGCAGCTTGAGGCGGGGGGGCCTTACGGAGACCCAGTACTTC. Residues: CASSLRRGGLTETQYF.

The J gene is TRBJ2-7, the V gene TRBV7-2; D is possibly TRBD1 (6 bases). Trimming removed 7 bases from V and 2 bases from J, with 18 bases in between. This CDR3 is built from 15 residues. Germline assignment: CDR1 SGHTA and CDR2 FQGNSA. The CDR3 sequence is CASNLAGTSTYEQYF. The CDR3 nucleotides read TGTGCCAGCAACCTGGCCGGGACAAGTACCTACGAGCAGTACTTC.

In this sample, this clone is medium-sized. This chain connects TRBV6-1 to TRBJ1-6, with unresolved D. Trimming removed 2 bases at V and 7 bases at J, with 9 bases between. CDR1 MNHNS and CDR2 SASEGT come from the germline V gene. CDR3 length equals 14 residues. CDR3 bases: TGTGCCAGCAGTGAAAGGACGGAGAATTCACCCCTCCACTTT. This translates into CASSERTENSPLHF.

This chain uses TRBV19 with TRBJ1-5; D not certain. V lost 3 bases and J 4 bases, leaving 10 bases between the germline ends. CDR3 length: 14 amino acids. Looked up from germline, CDR1 is LNHDA and CDR2 is SQIVND (reference sequence). The CDR3 bases are TGTGCCAGTAGTATGGGAACAGTTAATCAGCCCCAGCATTTT. Amino acids: CASSMGTVNQPQHF. Drawing the rest from reference TRBV19 and TRBJ1-5, the complete variable domain is DGGITQSPKYLFRKEGQNVTLSCEQNLNHDAMYWYRQDPGQGLRLIYYSQIVNDFQKGDIAEGYSVSREKKESFPLTVTSAQKNPTAFYLCASSMGTVNQPQHFGDGTRLSIL.

The chain uses TRBV5-6 and TRBJ1-5; the D gene is possibly TRBD1 (5 bases). Per the germline V gene, CDR1 is SGHDT and CDR2 is YYEEEE. The CDR3 is 14 residues long. Trimming took off 7 bases at V and 3 bases at J, with 14 bases between the two ends. In DNA, the CDR3 is TGTGCCAGCTCTCCTGGAGGGGTCAATCAGCCCCAGCATTTT. Its protein is CASSPGGVNQPQHF.

This clone came up a few times. J is TRBJ2-7 and V is TRBV5-5, with D uncertain. Looked up from germline, CDR1 is SGHKS and CDR2 is YYEKEE (reference sequence). V was pared by 4 bases and J by 3 bases, with 14 bases between. There are 14 residues in the CDR3. CDR3 in DNA: TGTGCCAGCAGCCTCCGGCGCGGAGACTACGAGCAGTACTTC. It specifies CASSLRRGDYEQYF.

This clone has more than one count but fewer than ten. The chain uses TRBV30 and TRBJ1-4, with a weak D call TRBD1 (5 bases). Germline V lookup: CDR1 GTSNPN, CDR2 SVGIG (reference sequence). Trimming shortened V by 2 bases and J by 4 bases, and 8 bases separated the two germline ends. This CDR3 has 13 residues. The CDR3 spells CAWSMGDNEKLFF. CDR3 nucleotides: TGTGCCTGGAGTATGGGGGATAATGAAAAACTGTTTTTT.

The table lists this clone with a few counts. This chain connects TRBV5-6 to TRBJ1-4; D remains ambiguous. The CDR3 runs to 14 residues. V lost 1 base and J lost 8, with 12 bases in between. The germline CDR1 and CDR2 sequences are SGHDT and YYEEEE. The CDR3 reads CASSLFVGSEKLFF. In nucleotides, the CDR3 is TGTGCCAGCAGCTTGTTTGTGGGGAGCGAAAAACTGTTTTTT. Drawing the rest from reference TRBV5-6 and TRBJ1-4, the complete variable domain is DAGVTQSPTHLIKTRGQQVTLRCSPKSGHDTVSWYQQALGQGPQFIFQYYEEEERQRGNFPDRFSGHQFPNYSSELNVNALLLGDSALYLCASSLFVGSEKLFFGSGTQLSVL.

The chain carries TRBV2 and TRBJ1-6; D possibly corresponds to TRBD1 (5 bases). With 8 bases removed from V and 1 base from J, the gap between germline ends came to 15 bases. CDR3 size: 16 residues. Germline CDR1 reads SNHLY; CDR2 reads FYNNEI. CDR3 amino acids: CASQWGEQSYNSPLHF. The CDR3 region has the DNA TGTGCCAGCCAATGGGGGGAGCAGTCCTATAATTCACCCCTCCACTTT.

The chain is built from TRBV25-1 and TRBJ2-7, with D tentatively TRBD1 (6 bases). Germline CDR1 MGHDK, CDR2 SYGVNS. This CDR3 has 13 residues. V was cut by 4 bases and J by 4 bases, with 11 bases left in between. CDR3 loop: CASSALQGYEQYF. The CDR3, as DNA: TGTGCCAGCAGTGCATTACAGGGATACGAGCAGTACTTC.

The rearrangement links TRBV30 to TRBJ1-2; D perhaps matches TRBD1 (5 bases). This CDR3 spans 13 amino acids. V was cut by 8 bases and J by 4 bases, with 17 bases left in between. The V gene's germline CDR1 is GTSNPN and CDR2 SVGIG (reference sequence). The CDR3 DNA is TGTGCCGGCCGGGACGACCTAAGCTATGGCTACACCTTC. This translates into CAGRDDLSYGYTF.

V gene TRBV19 combines with J gene TRBJ1-1, with TRBD1 identical over 11 bases. V dropped 5 bases and J dropped 0; count of bases not matched to a gene: 5. Germline-derived CDR1 and CDR2 are LNHDA and SQIVND (reference sequence). The CDR3 sequence is 16 residues long. CDR3: CASSSGQGAMNTEAFF. In nucleotides, the CDR3 is TGTGCCAGTAGTTCAGGACAGGGGGCAATGAACACTGAAGCTTTCTTT.

The chain uses TRBV29-1 and TRBJ2-7; tentative D call: TRBD1 (6 bases). The germline CDR1 and CDR2 sequences are SQVTM and ANQGSEA. V lost 4 bases and J 0 bases, leaving 22 bases between the germline ends. The CDR3 covers 17 residues. The CDR3: CSVVFPAAGTLSYEQYF. In nucleotides, the CDR3 is TGCAGCGTTGTCTTCCCGGCCGCCGGGACACTCTCCTACGAGCAGTACTTC.

V is TRBV5-1 and J is TRBJ2-7, with D possibly being TRBD2 (5 bases). V gave up 3 bases and J gave up 5 bases, with 18 bases separating them. The germline V gene encodes CDR1 SGHRS and CDR2 YFSETQ. There are 15 residues in the CDR3. The CDR3 region is CASSSGVRRIHEQYF. The CDR3, as DNA: TGCGCCAGCAGCTCCGGGGTAAGGAGGATCCACGAGCAGTACTTC.

By its share, this clone is medium-sized (0.01 to 0.1%). The V call is TRBV9, the J call TRBJ1-5; D unclear. Between the trimmed V and J ends, which lost 4 bases and 3 bases, there was a span of 11 bases. CDR3 length equals 14 residues. The germline V gene encodes CDR1 SGDLS and CDR2 YYNGEE. Written as DNA, the CDR3 is TGTGCCAGCAGCCCCGGACTCAACAATCAGCCCCAGCATTTT. The encoded protein is CASSPGLNNQPQHF.

The rearrangement joins TRBV5-4 to TRBJ2-3; 7 bases agree with TRBD1. The CDR3 extends over 14 amino acids. V was pared by 4 bases and J by 5 bases, with 7 bases of the junction left unmatched. Germline CDR1 is SGHNT and CDR2 is YYREEE (reference sequence). This chain's CDR3 is CASSRDRYRDTQYF. DNA of the CDR3: TGTGCCAGCAGCAGGGACAGATACAGAGATACGCAGTATTTT.

The chain employs TRBV11-2 and TRBJ2-7; tentatively, D is TRBD2 (6 bases). V was clipped by 5 bases and J by 2 bases, with 16 bases between them. The CDR3 extends over 15 amino acids. Germline lookup yields CDR1 SGHAT and CDR2 FQNNGV. The CDR3 region is CASSPAGLRPYEQYF. The DNA for the CDR3 is TGTGCCAGCAGCCCGGCGGGACTGCGCCCCTACGAGCAGTACTTC.

The rearrangement links TRBV5-5 to TRBJ1-2; D perhaps matches TRBD1 (5 bases). Per the germline V gene, CDR1 is SGHKS and CDR2 is YYEKEE (reference sequence). V lost 4 bases to trimming and J lost 4 bases, with 17 bases between them. The CDR3 covers 15 residues. The CDR3 region is CASSPTGVRGYGYTF. The CDR3 DNA is TGTGCCAGCAGCCCAACAGGTGTGCGCGGCTATGGCTACACCTTC.

The chain employs TRBV19 and TRBJ1-5; D gene ambiguous. Trimming removed 3 bases from V and 4 bases from J, with 4 bases in between. The germline gives CDR1 LNHDA, CDR2 SQIVND (reference sequence). The CDR3 runs 12 residues. CDR3 protein: CASSILNQPQHF. In DNA, the CDR3 is TGTGCCAGTAGTATTCTGAATCAGCCCCAGCATTTT.

In the case of this clone: The junction departs from the called germline gene at one end, perhaps through a read error. The rearrangement joins TRBV6-1 to TRBJ2-7; D is possibly TRBD1 (5 bases). CDR3 length: 13 amino acids. The V gene's germline CDR1 is MNHNS and CDR2 SASEGT. The CDR3 DNA reads TGTGCCAGCAGTCCGCGACAGAACTACGGGCAGTACTTC. It translates to CASSPRQNYGQYF.